Included here is one TCR beta chain sequence, with context. Its cognate antigen is unknown. This sample stems from a study of CD8 T cells in ankylosing spondylitis. Overall study findings and caveats: Within ankylosing spondylitis blood, a TCR beta motif made up of roughly eight highly homologous variants appeared to be characteristic. Reports of some motif variants in reactive arthritis synovial fluid and blood predate this one.

Germline CDR1 reads KGHDR; CDR2 reads SFDVKD. The length of the CDR3 is 16 residues. V was trimmed by 2 bases and J by 4 bases, leaving 14 bases between them. TCRdb reanalysed the 5' RACE reads using MiXCR and keeps one entry per CDR3 protein. This sample yields about 220,000 distinct CDR3 sequences, of which 5.5% to 7.5% are seen a single time; approximately 15% belongs to the top ten. The rearrangement links TRBV24-1 to TRBJ2-1, with D tentatively TRBD1 or TRBD2 (6 bases each). The sequence was collected from a male donor with ankylosing spondylitis. Source material: blood, either unsorted or a sorted T cell fraction (not recorded which). CDR3 region: CATSDWGASEYNEQFF. DNA of the CDR3: TGTGCCACCAGTGATTGGGGGGCCAGTGAGTACAATGAGCAGTTCTTC.